The next 23 T cell receptor beta chains were all read from a single sample in a study of blood T cell repertoires in COVID-19. The assay was immunoSEQ multiplex PCR, and TCRdb's table has in-frame clones only and misses some. The sample shows roughly 73,000 clones, 70% to 85% of them seen only once. The sample comprised peripheral blood. Receptor source: a woman aged 55-70 years with acute or convalescent COVID-19.

V is TRBV9 and J is TRBJ1-2; D unresolved. CDR1 and CDR2 from the germline V gene are SGDLS and YYNGEE. There are 17 residues in the CDR3. V was shortened by 4 bases and J by 4 bases, with 23 bases between the two germline ends. The CDR3 DNA follows: TGTGCCAGCAGCCCCAACCCCCAGGTAGCAAGCGGCTATGGCTACACCTTC. It codes for CASSPNPQVASGYGYTF.

The CDR3 DNA follows: TGTGCCAGCAGCTTGAGTGGACAGAGCAATCAGCCCCAGCATTTT. It specifies CASSLSGQSNQPQHF. The chain employs TRBV5-6 and TRBJ1-5; perhaps TRBD1 as D (6 bases). CDR3 length: 15 residues. V lost 1 base to trimming and J lost 1 base, with 9 bases between them. CDR1 and CDR2 (germline): SGHDT, YYEEEE.

V gene TRBV21-1 combines with J gene TRBJ1-5. TRBV21-1 is a listed pseudogene. The CDR3 loop spans 15 amino acids. CDR3 bases: TGTGCCAGCAGCAGGCAAAGCCGGGTGCATCAGCCCCAGCATTTT. It translates to CASSRQSRVHQPQHF.

The rearrangement links TRBV10-3 to TRBJ2-7; D gene unclear. V was clipped by 2 bases and J by 7 bases, with 9 bases between them. This CDR3 has 12 residues. Looked up from germline, CDR1 is ENHRY and CDR2 is SYGVKD. DNA for the CDR3: TGTGCCATCAGTGAGCATAGTCTGGAGCAGTACTTC. Protein: CAISEHSLEQYF.

The J gene is TRBJ1-5, the V gene TRBV6-1; TRBD1 agrees at 8 bases. The CDR3 runs 15 residues. CDR1 and CDR2 (germline): MNHNS, SASEGT. After removal of 3 bases from V and 5 bases from J, the junction contained 6 bases not matched to a gene. Here the CDR3 DNA reads TGTGCCAGCAGTGACAGTACAGGGGGATATCAGCCCCAGCATTTT. Its translation is CASSDSTGGYQPQHF.

This chain links TRBV5-6 with TRBJ2-5; 13 nucleotides agree with TRBD2. V lost 4 bases and J lost 4; bases outside the gene matches: 7. The CDR3 sequence is 16 residues long. The germline CDR1 and CDR2 sequences are SGHDT and YYEEEE. CDR3: CASSTRTSGRSETQYF. The CDR3 DNA reads as TGTGCCAGCAGCACCCGGACTAGCGGGAGATCAGAGACCCAGTACTTC.

The chain employs TRBV5-6 and TRBJ1-1, with a tentative D call TRBD1 (5 bases). Trimming took off 0 bases at V and 3 bases at J, with 6 bases between the two ends. The CDR3 has 13 amino acids. Germline V gene lookup returns CDR1 SGHDT and CDR2 YYEEEE. The CDR3 coding sequence is TGTGCCAGCAGCTTGGGACAGTACACTGAAGCTTTCTTT. It codes for CASSLGQYTEAFF. The variable domain in full, with the rest retrieved from reference TRBV5-6 and TRBJ1-1, is DAGVTQSPTHLIKTRGQQVTLRCSPKSGHDTVSWYQQALGQGPQFIFQYYEEEERQRGNFPDRFSGHQFPNYSSELNVNALLLGDSALYLCASSLGQYTEAFFGQGTRLTVV.

The chain carries TRBV5-4 and TRBJ1-1, with D tentatively TRBD1 (5 bases). The germline CDR1 and CDR2 sequences are SGHNT and YYREEE (reference sequence). V shed 3 bases and J shed 5 bases, with 11 bases lying between them. The CDR3 is made up of 13 amino acids. The DNA for the CDR3 is TGTGCCAGCAGCTGGGGGGGTGTGACTGAAGCTTTCTTT. It encodes CASSWGGVTEAFF.

V gene TRBV7-6 combines with J gene TRBJ2-2; 10 bases match TRBD2. The CDR3 spans 17 residues. In germline, CDR1 is SGHVS, CDR2 FNYEAQ. The J segment lost 5 bases and the V segment lost 5 bases, leaving 11 bases of the junction unmatched. CDR3 protein: CASSTRSGGASTGELFF. The CDR3 DNA sequence: TGTGCCAGCAGCACCAGAAGCGGGGGGGCCAGTACCGGGGAGCTGTTTTTT.

CDR3 loop: CASTPRGGSDTIYF. CDR3 nucleotide sequence: TGTGCCAGCACCCCCCGAGGGGGCTCGGACACCATATATTTT. V gene TRBV28 combines with J gene TRBJ1-3; 7 bases match TRBD1. The CDR3 length is 14 residues. The germline CDR1 and CDR2 sequences are MDHEN and SYDVKM. After removal of 7 bases from V and 8 bases from J, the junction contained 11 bases not matched to a gene.

This clone was picked up a small number of times. V gene TRBV18 combines with J gene TRBJ1-6; D is unresolved. Between the trimmed V and J ends, which lost 6 bases and 6 bases, there was a span of 15 bases. The CDR3 has 15 amino acids. Germline V gives CDR1 KGHSH, CDR2 LQKENI. The CDR3 coding sequence is TGTGCCAGCTCCCCTTTCAGCGAACTTAATTCACCCCTCCACTTT. Its translation: CASSPFSELNSPLHF.

This clone has a handful of counts. The chain employs TRBV7-8 and TRBJ2-7; 8 bases are shared with TRBD1. The V gene's germline CDR1 is SGHVS and CDR2 FQNEAQ. CDR3 size: 13 residues. J lost 2 bases, V lost 5 bases, and 2 bases had no gene match. The DNA of the CDR3 is TGTGCCAGCAGCCGGGGACAGGCCTACGAGCAGTACTTC. This gives the protein CASSRGQAYEQYF. The variable domain in full, completed from reference TRBV7-8 and TRBJ2-7, reads GAGVSQSPRYKVAKRGQDVALRCDPISGHVSLFWYQQALGQGPEFLTYFQNEAQLDKSGLPSDRFFAERPEGSVSTLKIQRTQQEDSAVYLCASSRGQAYEQYFGPGTRLTVT.

The rearrangement links TRBV29-1 to TRBJ1-2, with unresolved D. The V end lost 5 bases, the J end lost 2 bases, and 15 bases lay between the germline ends. The CDR3 spans 14 residues. Germline loops: CDR1 SQVTM, CDR2 ANQGSEA. CDR3 in DNA: TGCAGCGTTCTAACAGCCGGGATAAACTATGGCTACACCTTC. Its translation: CSVLTAGINYGYTF.

The chain employs TRBV7-9 and TRBJ1-1; 9 nucleotides align to TRBD1. This CDR3 has 15 amino acids. Germline V gene lookup returns CDR1 SEHNR and CDR2 FQNEAQ (reference sequence). V lost 5 bases and J lost 7; bases outside the gene matches: 11. The CDR3 sequence is CASSEQRGQGVEAFF. The CDR3, as DNA: TGTGCCAGCAGCGAACAGAGGGGACAGGGAGTTGAAGCTTTCTTT.

CDR3 in amino acids: CASSFYTEAFF. CDR3 bases: TGTGCCAGCAGTTTCTACACTGAAGCTTTCTTT. The V gene is TRBV12-3 or TRBV12-4, the J gene TRBJ1-1; D unclear. The CDR3 has 11 amino acids. V lost 3 bases and J lost 3, with 2 bases in between.

This chain links TRBV19 with TRBJ2-7, with TRBD2 as a possible D gene (6 bases). This CDR3 comprises 15 residues. V was trimmed by 9 bases and J by 2 bases, leaving 20 bases between them. Germline V gives CDR1 LNHDA, CDR2 SQIVND (reference sequence). The CDR3 DNA sequence: TGTGCCAGGCAGATGAGGACTAAGGGCCCCTACGAGCAGTACTTC. Amino acid sequence: CARQMRTKGPYEQYF.

This clone was picked up a small number of times. CDR3 bases: TGTGCCACCTTGGACAGGGGGGTTGCAATTGGTGAAAAACTGTTTTTT. Its translation: CATLDRGVAIGEKLFF. The gene calls are TRBV27 and TRBJ1-4, with TRBD1 matching 10 bases. Germline V gene data show CDR1 as MNHEY and CDR2 as SMNVEV (reference sequence). The CDR3 runs to 16 residues. J gave up 7 bases and V 10 bases, and 15 bases lay outside the gene matches.

This clone was detected only once. This rearrangement joins TRBV12-3 or TRBV12-4 to TRBJ1-2; weak D call: TRBD1 (6 bases). The CDR3 has 13 residues. The germline V and J ends were trimmed by 5 bases and 7 bases, with 14 bases remaining between them. The CDR3 sequence is CASSRTAVSGYTF. The CDR3, as DNA: TGTGCCAGCAGTAGGACAGCCGTCTCTGGCTACACCTTC.

The V gene is TRBV19, the J gene TRBJ1-1; 7 nucleotides align to TRBD1. The CDR3 is made up of 17 amino acids. V shed 3 bases and J 1 base; nucleotides not matched to a gene: 11. Germline CDR1 reads LNHDA; CDR2 reads SQIVND (reference sequence). The CDR3 protein is CASSITRGGWGNTEAFF. The CDR3 DNA reads TGTGCCAGTAGTATTACGCGAGGGGGCTGGGGGAACACTGAAGCTTTCTTT. The whole variable domain, filled in from reference TRBV19 and TRBJ1-1, reads DGGITQSPKYLFRKEGQNVTLSCEQNLNHDAMYWYRQDPGQGLRLIYYSQIVNDFQKGDIAEGYSVSREKKESFPLTVTSAQKNPTAFYLCASSITRGGWGNTEAFFGQGTRLTVV.

This rearrangement joins TRBV3-1 (or the pseudogene TRBV3-2) to TRBJ2-5; tentative D call: TRBD2 (5 bases). V shed 3 bases and J shed 5 bases, with 10 bases lying between them. Germline CDR1 reads LGHDT; CDR2 reads YNNKEL (reference sequence). The CDR3 consists of 13 residues. The CDR3 nucleotides read TGTGCCAGCAGCCAGGAGGCCGGGGAGACCCAGTACTTC. This gives the protein CASSQEAGETQYF.

The rearrangement links TRBV5-1 to TRBJ1-4, with a possible D match to TRBD1 (5 bases). Germline lookup yields CDR1 SGHRS and CDR2 YFSETQ. The CDR3 runs 14 residues. Trimming shortened V by 2 bases and J by 5 bases, and 10 bases separated the two germline ends. The CDR3 sequence: CASSFRAENEKLFF. In nucleotides, the CDR3 is TGCGCCAGCAGCTTCAGGGCGGAGAATGAAAAACTGTTTTTT. Looking up the rest from reference TRBV5-1 and TRBJ1-4 gives the full variable domain: KAGVTQTPRYLIKTRGQQVTLSCSPISGHRSVSWYQQTPGQGLQFLFEYFSETQRNKGNFPGRFSGRQFSNSRSEMNVSTLELGDSALYLCASSFRAENEKLFFGSGTQLSVL.

The chain has TRBV4-1 and TRBJ2-3; D gene ambiguous. The V end lost 1 base, the J end lost 1 base, and 12 bases lay between the germline ends. CDR1 and CDR2 (germline): MGHRA, YSYEKL. The CDR3 extends over 16 amino acids. CDR3 coding DNA: TGCGCCAGCAGCCAAGGAAACGCAGAGGGCACAGATACGCAGTATTTT. This gives the protein CASSQGNAEGTDTQYF.

CDR3 residues: CASSPRLGGTTDTQYF. In DNA, the CDR3 is TGTGCCAGCTCCCCGAGGCTAGGCGGGACCACAGATACGCAGTATTTT. The chain joins TRBV5-4 to TRBJ2-3; D might be TRBD2 (6 bases). V lost 7 bases and J 2 bases, leaving 20 bases between the germline ends. The germline V gene encodes CDR1 SGHNT and CDR2 YYREEE (reference sequence). CDR3 length equals 16 residues.